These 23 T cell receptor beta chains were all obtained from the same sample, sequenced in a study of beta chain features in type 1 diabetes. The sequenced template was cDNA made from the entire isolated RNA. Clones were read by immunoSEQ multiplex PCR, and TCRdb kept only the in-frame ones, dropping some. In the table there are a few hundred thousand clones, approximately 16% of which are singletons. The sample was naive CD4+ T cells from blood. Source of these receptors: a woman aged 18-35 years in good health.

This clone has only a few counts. The DNA for the CDR3 is TGCGCCAGCAGCTTGGATAATCAAGAGACCCAGTACTTC. Amino acids: CASSLDNQETQYF. The chain couples TRBV5-1 to TRBJ2-5; D remains unclear. CDR1 and CDR2 from the germline V gene are SGHRS and YFSETQ. The CDR3 sequence is 13 residues long. V lost 0 bases to trimming and J lost 2 bases, with 5 bases between them.

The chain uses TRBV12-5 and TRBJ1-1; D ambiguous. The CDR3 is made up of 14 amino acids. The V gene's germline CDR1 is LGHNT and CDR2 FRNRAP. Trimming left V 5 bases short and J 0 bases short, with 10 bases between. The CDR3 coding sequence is TGTGCTAGTGGTCACGGGGTTGTGAACACTGAAGCTTTCTTT. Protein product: CASGHGVVNTEAFF.

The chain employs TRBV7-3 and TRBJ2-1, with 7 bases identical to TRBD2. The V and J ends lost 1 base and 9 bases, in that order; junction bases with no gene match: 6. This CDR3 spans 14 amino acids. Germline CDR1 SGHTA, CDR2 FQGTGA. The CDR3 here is CASSLKGGPGEQFF. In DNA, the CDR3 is TGTGCCAGCAGCTTAAAGGGAGGGCCGGGTGAGCAGTTCTTC.

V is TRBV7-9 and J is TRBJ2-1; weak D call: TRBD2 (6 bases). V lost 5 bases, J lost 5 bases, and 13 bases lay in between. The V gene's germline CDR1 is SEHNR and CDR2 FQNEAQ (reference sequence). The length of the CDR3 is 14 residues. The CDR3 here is CASSQSGLNNEQFF. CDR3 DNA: TGTGCCAGCAGCCAGAGCGGGTTAAACAATGAGCAGTTCTTC.

CDR3 in DNA: TGCGCCAGCAGCTATAACACAGGGATTGGAGGGGCCAACGTCCTGACTTTC. Amino acids: CASSYNTGIGGANVLTF. The J gene is TRBJ2-6, the V gene TRBV5-1; TRBD1 might be the D (6 bases). Trimming stripped 3 bases from V and 4 bases from J, with 17 bases between. The CDR3 sequence is 17 residues long. In germline, CDR1 is SGHRS, CDR2 YFSETQ.

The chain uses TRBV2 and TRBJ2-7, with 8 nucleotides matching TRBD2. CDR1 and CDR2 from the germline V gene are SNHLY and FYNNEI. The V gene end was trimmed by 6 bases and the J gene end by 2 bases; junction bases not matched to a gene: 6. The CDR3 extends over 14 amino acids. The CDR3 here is CASRLAVAAYEQYF. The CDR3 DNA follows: TGTGCCAGCAGACTAGCGGTTGCTGCCTACGAGCAGTACTTC.

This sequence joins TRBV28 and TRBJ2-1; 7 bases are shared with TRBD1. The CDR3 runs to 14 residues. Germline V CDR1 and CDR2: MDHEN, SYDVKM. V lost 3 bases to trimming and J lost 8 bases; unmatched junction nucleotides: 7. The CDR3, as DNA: TGTGCCAGCAGTTTCCACAGGGGCAGGGATGAGCAGTTCTTC. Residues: CASSFHRGRDEQFF.

The CDR3 is CSVKWDRDIQYF. The DNA for the CDR3 is TGCAGCGTAAAGTGGGACAGGGACATTCAGTACTTC. V is TRBV29-1 and J is TRBJ2-4; 9 nucleotides align to TRBD1. CDR1 SQVTM and CDR2 ANQGSEA come from the germline V gene. V was clipped by 6 bases and J by 8 bases; unmatched bases: 5. The CDR3 has 12 amino acids.

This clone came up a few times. CDR3 coding DNA: TGTGCCAGCAGCTTAGTTAAACAGTCCGAAGCTTTCTTT. This codes for CASSLVKQSEAFF. The gene calls are TRBV7-2 and TRBJ1-1; no firm D call. This CDR3 has 13 residues. CDR1 is SGHTA and CDR2 is FQGNSA in the germline V gene. Deletions cut 1 base from V and 8 bases from J, with 11 bases between.

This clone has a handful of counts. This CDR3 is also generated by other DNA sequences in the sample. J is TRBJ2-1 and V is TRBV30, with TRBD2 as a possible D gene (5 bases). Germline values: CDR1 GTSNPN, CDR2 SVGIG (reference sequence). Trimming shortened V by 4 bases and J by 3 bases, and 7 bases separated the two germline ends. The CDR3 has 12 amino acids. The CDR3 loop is CAWTAGYNEQFF. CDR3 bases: TGTGCCTGGACTGCGGGCTACAATGAGCAGTTCTTC.

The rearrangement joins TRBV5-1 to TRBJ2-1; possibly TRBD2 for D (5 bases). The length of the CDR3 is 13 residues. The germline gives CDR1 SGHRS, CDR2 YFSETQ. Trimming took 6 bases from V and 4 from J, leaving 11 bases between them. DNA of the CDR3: TGCGCCAGCAAACGGAGAGGGTACAATGAGCAGTTCTTC. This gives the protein CASKRRGYNEQFF.

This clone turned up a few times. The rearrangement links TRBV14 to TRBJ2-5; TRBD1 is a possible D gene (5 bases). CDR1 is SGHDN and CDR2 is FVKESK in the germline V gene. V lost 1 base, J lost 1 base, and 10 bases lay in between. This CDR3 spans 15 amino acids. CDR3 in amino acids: CASSQVSGIQETQYF. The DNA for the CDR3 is TGTGCCAGCAGCCAAGTCTCAGGGATCCAAGAGACCCAGTACTTC.

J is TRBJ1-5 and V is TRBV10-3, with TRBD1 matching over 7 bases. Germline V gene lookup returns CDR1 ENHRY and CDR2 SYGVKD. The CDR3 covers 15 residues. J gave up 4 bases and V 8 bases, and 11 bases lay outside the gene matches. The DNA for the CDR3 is TGTGCCATCGGGGGGTCCGGGACAGATAATCAGCCCCAGCATTTT. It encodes CAIGGSGTDNQPQHF.

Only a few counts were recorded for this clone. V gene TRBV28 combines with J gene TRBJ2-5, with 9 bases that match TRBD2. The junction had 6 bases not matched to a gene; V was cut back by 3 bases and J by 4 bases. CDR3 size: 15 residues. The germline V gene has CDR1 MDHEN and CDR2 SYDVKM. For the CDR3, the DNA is TGTGCCAGCAGTTTTCTAGCGGGGACCAGAGAGACCCAGTACTTC. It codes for CASSFLAGTRETQYF.

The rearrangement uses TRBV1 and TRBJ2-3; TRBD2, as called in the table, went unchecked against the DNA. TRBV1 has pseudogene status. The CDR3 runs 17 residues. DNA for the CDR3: TGCACCAGCAGCCAAGCGAGACGCGGGACCGTCACAGATACGCAGTATTTT. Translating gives CTSSQARRGTVTDTQYF.

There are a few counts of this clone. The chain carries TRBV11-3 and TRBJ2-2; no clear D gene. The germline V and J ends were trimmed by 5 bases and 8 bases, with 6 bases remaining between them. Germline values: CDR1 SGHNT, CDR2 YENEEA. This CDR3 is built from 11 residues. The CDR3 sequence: CASSVAGELFF. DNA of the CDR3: TGTGCCAGCAGCGTGGCAGGGGAGCTGTTTTTT.

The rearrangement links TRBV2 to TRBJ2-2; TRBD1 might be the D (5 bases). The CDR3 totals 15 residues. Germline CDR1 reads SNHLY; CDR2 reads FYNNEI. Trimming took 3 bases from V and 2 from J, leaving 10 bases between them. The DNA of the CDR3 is TGTGCCAGCAGTGACTTACAGGTCAACACCGGGGAGCTGTTTTTT. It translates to CASSDLQVNTGELFF.

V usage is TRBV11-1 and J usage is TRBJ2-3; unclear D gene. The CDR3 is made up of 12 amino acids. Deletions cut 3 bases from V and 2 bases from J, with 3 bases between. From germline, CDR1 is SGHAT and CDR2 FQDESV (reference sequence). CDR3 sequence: CASSFVTDTQYF. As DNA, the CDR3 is TGTGCCAGCAGCTTCGTCACAGATACGCAGTATTTT. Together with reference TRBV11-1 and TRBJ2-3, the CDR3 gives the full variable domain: EAEVAQSPRYKITEKSQAVAFWCDPISGHATLYWYRQILGQGPELLVQFQDESVVDDSQLPKDRFSAERLKGVDSTLKIQPAELGDSAMYLCASSFVTDTQYFGPGTRLTVL.

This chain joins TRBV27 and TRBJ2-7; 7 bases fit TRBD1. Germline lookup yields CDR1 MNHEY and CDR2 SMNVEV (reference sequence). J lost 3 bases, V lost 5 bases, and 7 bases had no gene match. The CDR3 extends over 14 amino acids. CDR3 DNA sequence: TGTGCCAGCAGTGACAGGGAGTCCATCTACGAGCAGTACTTC. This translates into CASSDRESIYEQYF.

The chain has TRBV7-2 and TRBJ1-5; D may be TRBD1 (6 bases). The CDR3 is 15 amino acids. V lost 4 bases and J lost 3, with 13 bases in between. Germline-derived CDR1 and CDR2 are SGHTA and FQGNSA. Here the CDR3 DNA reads TGTGCCAGCAGCTGGGAAGGACAGATCAATCAGCCCCAGCATTTT. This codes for CASSWEGQINQPQHF.

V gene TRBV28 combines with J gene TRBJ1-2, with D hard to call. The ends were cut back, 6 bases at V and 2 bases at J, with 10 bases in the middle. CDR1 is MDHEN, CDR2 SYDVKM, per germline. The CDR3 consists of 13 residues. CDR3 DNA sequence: TGTGCCAGCAGCCAACCAGGAAACTATGGCTACACCTTC. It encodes CASSQPGNYGYTF.

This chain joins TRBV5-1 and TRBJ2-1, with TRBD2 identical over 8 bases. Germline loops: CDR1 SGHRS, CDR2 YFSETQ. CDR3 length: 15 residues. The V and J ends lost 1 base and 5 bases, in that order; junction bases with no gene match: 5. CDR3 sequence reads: CASSLLAGRHNEQFF. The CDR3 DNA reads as TGCGCCAGCAGCTTGTTAGCGGGACGACACAATGAGCAGTTCTTC.

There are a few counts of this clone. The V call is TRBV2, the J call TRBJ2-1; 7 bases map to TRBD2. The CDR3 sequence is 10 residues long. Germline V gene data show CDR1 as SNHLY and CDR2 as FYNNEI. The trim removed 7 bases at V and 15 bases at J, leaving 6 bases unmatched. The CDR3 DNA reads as TGTGCCAGCATGCGGGAGATTCCGTTCTTC. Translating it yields CASMREIPFF.